These 9 T cell receptor beta chains originate from one sample sequenced in a study of regulatory T cells in long-lasting Graves disease. To make TCR beta libraries, researchers used iRepertoire HTBI primers and Arm-PCR of CDR3 regions. MiXCR, run by TCRdb on the multiplex PCR reads, gives a single entry per CDR3 protein. The top ten hold about two fifths of the sample, which has approximately 690,000 distinct CDR3 sequences, 30% seen once. Time point indicated: persistent/refractory GD, antithyroid drugs over 5 years with positive TRAb. RNA isolated from PBMCs was used to make the TCR library. The sample was peripheral blood mononuclear cells (PBMCs), taken when the disease was refractory, from a patient treated with antithyroid drugs. These TCRs come from a female donor with Graves disease.

This clonotype was counted a few times. V is TRBV6-1 and J is TRBJ1-1, with D possibly TRBD1 on 6 matching bases. Trimming pared 6 bases from V and 4 bases from J, leaving 12 bases between. This CDR3 is 13 amino acids long. The V gene's germline CDR1 is MNHNS and CDR2 SASEGT. CDR3 sequence: CASRWTASTEAFF. The CDR3 DNA reads as TGTGCCAGCAGATGGACAGCAAGCACTGAAGCTTTCTTT.

The V and J genes are TRBV12-3 or TRBV12-4 and TRBJ2-3; TRBD2 aligns across 9 bases. V trimming: 3 bases; J trimming: 4 bases; junction bases outside the gene matches: 8. The length of the CDR3 is 16 residues. CDR3 residues: CASSLRMREGADTQYF. The CDR3 DNA sequence: TGTGCCAGCAGTTTGCGCATGCGGGAGGGAGCAGATACGCAGTATTTT.

CDR3 protein: CASSPVGLYGYTF. The CDR3 DNA reads as TGTGCCAGCAGCCCAGTGGGCCTCTATGGCTACACCTTC. J is TRBJ1-2 and V is TRBV6-1; no clear D. The CDR3 has 13 residues. Trimming cost V 6 bases and J 4 bases, with 12 bases left between them. Germline CDR1 is MNHNS and CDR2 is SASEGT.

This sequence joins TRBV29-1 and TRBJ1-1; tentatively, D is TRBD1 (5 bases). V was shortened by 3 bases and J by 5 bases, with 19 bases between the two germline ends. Germline values: CDR1 SQVTM, CDR2 ANQGSEA. The CDR3 sequence is 15 residues long. CDR3 sequence reads: CSVESPQGRGTEAFF. The CDR3 region has the DNA TGCAGCGTTGAGAGCCCTCAGGGCCGGGGGACTGAAGCTTTCTTT.

This clonotype showed up just a few times. This chain joins TRBV18 and TRBJ2-5; D is uncertain. Germline lookup yields CDR1 KGHSH and CDR2 LQKENI. Trimming cost V 1 base and J 5 bases, with 8 bases left between them. The CDR3 runs 13 residues. The CDR3 DNA follows: TGTGCCAGCTCACCACGAGAGGAGGAGACCCAGTACTTC. Its translation is CASSPREEETQYF.

The chain combines TRBV19 with TRBJ2-5; 7 bases are shared with TRBD2. The CDR3 is made up of 15 amino acids. Trimming took 5 bases from V and 2 from J; bases not matched to a gene: 8. Germline CDR1 and CDR2: LNHDA and SQIVND (reference sequence). CDR3 nucleotides: TGTGCCAGTAGTTCCAAAGCGGGACGGCAAGAGACCCAGTACTTC. The encoded protein is CASSSKAGRQETQYF. Full variable domain (outside the CDR3, taken from reference TRBV19 and TRBJ2-5): DGGITQSPKYLFRKEGQNVTLSCEQNLNHDAMYWYRQDPGQGLRLIYYSQIVNDFQKGDIAEGYSVSREKKESFPLTVTSAQKNPTAFYLCASSSKAGRQETQYFGPGTRLLVL.

This clonotype was detected many times. A junction boundary mismatches the germline segment, possibly from a read error. This chain uses TRBV6-1 with TRBJ2-7; TRBD2 matches at 9 bases. Germline values: CDR1 MNHNS, CDR2 SASEGT. The CDR3 sequence is 15 residues long. The CDR3 nucleotides read TGCGCCAGCAGCCCCCTAGCGGGATCCTCCTACGAGCAGTACTTC. This codes for CASSPLAGSSYEQYF.

The V and J genes are TRBV7-9 and TRBJ2-5; TRBD2 aligns across 11 bases. Unmatched junction bases numbered 12, after V lost 5 bases and J lost 4 bases. Germline lookup yields CDR1 SEHNR and CDR2 FQNEAQ (reference sequence). The CDR3 has 17 residues. CDR3 nucleotide sequence: TGTGCCAGCAGCCCCCGGGTGGGCCTAGCGGGAGGAGAGACCCAGTACTTC. This translates into CASSPRVGLAGGETQYF.

This clonotype has only one observation. The CDR3 loop is CASTPGQGAGEQYF. In DNA form, the CDR3 reads TGCGCCAGCACCCCCGGACAGGGGGCAGGTGAGCAGTACTTC. The chain employs TRBV5-1 and TRBJ2-7; 11 nucleotides line up with TRBD1. After removal of 6 bases from V and 7 bases from J, the junction contained 9 bases not matched to a gene. Per the germline V gene, CDR1 is SGHRS and CDR2 is YFSETQ. The CDR3 has 14 amino acids.